The 10 T cell receptor beta chains given below trace back to one sample, sequenced in a study of beta chain features in type 1 diabetes (dated by TCRdb to 2016 to 2019). The method behind the library was the immunoSEQ multiplex PCR assay. The entire amount of isolated RNA was reverse transcribed using the High Capacity cDNA Reverse Transcription Kit, so the sequenced TCRB transcripts were expressed ones. As stored in TCRdb, this immuneACCESS dataset retains in-frame rearrangements with V and J assigned. A fraction of the clones does not appear; measured against another copy, unresolved V genes explain less than half of the discrepancy, and the remainder lacks a known reason. The sample table lists about 250,000 clones, 11% to 15% of them with a count of one. The ten largest clonotypes hold more than 0.02% of the sample. Source material: naive CD4+ T cells from blood. According to the study, the label for this sample's cell subset or site signals: true naive CD4+ T cells. These receptors came from a woman between 40 and 50 years old in good health.

This clone was observed a few times. This chain connects TRBV5-1 to TRBJ2-1; D not resolved. In germline, CDR1 is SGHRS, CDR2 YFSETQ. The length of the CDR3 is 14 residues. V was clipped by 3 bases and J by 4 bases, with 11 bases between them. CDR3 DNA sequence: TGCGCCAGCAGCTCTTCTCTCGGTTACAATGAGCAGTTCTTC. This codes for CASSSSLGYNEQFF.

This clone has more than one count but fewer than ten. CDR3 sequence: CASSLPEETQYF. Here the CDR3 DNA reads TGTGCCAGCAGCTTGCCTGAGGAGACCCAGTACTTC. This chain links TRBV5-4 with TRBJ2-5; D unclear. The V end was cut by 1 base, the J end by 5 bases, with 6 bases between. This CDR3 contains 12 residues. Germline CDR1 SGHNT, CDR2 YYREEE (reference sequence).

The chain joins TRBV2 to TRBJ2-7, with 14 nucleotides matching TRBD2. The germline V gene encodes CDR1 SNHLY and CDR2 FYNNEI. The length of the CDR3 is 16 residues. V trimming: 6 bases; J trimming: 3 bases; junction bases outside the gene matches: 7. The CDR3 nucleotides are TGTGCCAGCAGGCCTAGGACTAGCGGGGGGATCTACGAGCAGTACTTC. Its translation: CASRPRTSGGIYEQYF.

The chain uses TRBV7-8 and TRBJ1-2; D remains ambiguous. CDR1 is SGHVS and CDR2 is FQNEAQ in the germline V gene. V lost 5 bases to trimming and J lost 4 bases, with 14 bases between them. The CDR3 loop spans 14 amino acids. CDR3 amino acids: CASSPIEARYGYTF. CDR3 sequence (DNA): TGTGCCAGCAGCCCCATAGAGGCGCGCTATGGCTACACCTTC.

The sample holds a few counts of this clone. This chain connects TRBV9 to TRBJ2-6; 12 bases are a match to TRBD2. This CDR3 region has 19 residues. The germline V gene has CDR1 SGDLS and CDR2 YYNGEE. Germline trimming cut 4 bases from V and 0 bases from J; bases unmatched to any gene: 8. CDR3 sequence reads: CASSLRLAGDLSGANVLTF. The CDR3, as DNA: TGTGCCAGCAGCCTGCGACTAGCGGGGGATCTCTCTGGGGCCAACGTCCTGACTTTC.

This clone was counted only a few times. The chain is built from TRBV25-1 and TRBJ2-5, with 7 bases fitting TRBD1. CDR3 length: 15 residues. The germline gives CDR1 MGHDK, CDR2 SYGVNS. The V segment lost 4 bases and the J segment 7 bases; nucleotides outside the gene matches: 12. The CDR3: CASSAPGTALGTQYF. CDR3 nucleotide sequence: TGTGCCAGCAGTGCCCCCGGGACAGCCTTGGGGACCCAGTACTTC.

This clone was counted a few times. CDR3: CASSLEAGAYEQYF. The CDR3 DNA reads TGTGCCAGCAGCTTGGAAGCGGGGGCCTACGAGCAGTACTTC. This sequence joins TRBV5-4 and TRBJ2-7, with 8 bases that match TRBD2. CDR1 and CDR2 from the germline V gene are SGHNT and YYREEE (reference sequence). CDR3 size: 14 residues. Trimming took 0 bases from V and 2 from J; bases not matched to a gene: 1.

This chain connects TRBV2 to TRBJ2-1, with 9 bases fitting TRBD2. Germline V lookup: CDR1 SNHLY, CDR2 FYNNEI. The CDR3 has 15 amino acids. Losses at the gene ends were 1 base for V and 8 bases for J; bases not matched to a gene: 6. The CDR3 nucleotides read TGTGCCAGCAGTGAAGGCGGGGGGGCCATAGATGAGCAGTTCTTC. Its protein is CASSEGGGAIDEQFF. Combining the CDR3 with reference TRBV2 and TRBJ2-1 gives the whole variable domain EPEVTQTPSHQVTQMGQEVILRCVPISNHLYFYWYRQILGQKVEFLVSFYNNEISEKSEIFDDQFSVERPDGSNFTLKIRSTKLEDSAMYFCASSEGGGAIDEQFFGPGTRLTVL.

This clone was detected only a few times. The V call is TRBV7-2, the J call TRBJ2-5; D gene unclear. Trimming shortened V by 3 bases and J by 8 bases, and 13 bases separated the two germline ends. The CDR3 has 13 amino acids. Per the germline V gene, CDR1 is SGHTA and CDR2 is FQGNSA. The DNA of the CDR3 is TGTGCCAGCAGCTTCAAAACTCAGACTACCCAGTACTTC. Protein product: CASSFKTQTTQYF.

This clone was seen a handful of times. In nucleotides, the CDR3 is TGTGCCAGCAGTTACGGCGGGGGGCTACTTTCGGGTACGCAGTATTTT. Translating it yields CASSYGGGLLSGTQYF. The rearrangement links TRBV6-5 to TRBJ2-3, with TRBD2 identical over 8 bases. V dropped 2 bases and J dropped 8; count of bases not matched to a gene: 12. CDR3 length: 16 amino acids. Germline V gene lookup returns CDR1 MNHEY and CDR2 SVGAGI.